The entry below describes one T cell receptor (beta chain). The cohort excluded patients with autoimmune disease history or systemic immunosuppression. The record originates from a study of OX40 agonist ivuxolimab in advanced cancers. Study-level background: Earlier anti-PD-1, anti-PD-L1 or anti-CTLA-4 therapy was permitted; about 39% had received some.

The assay was immunoSEQ multiplex PCR, and TCRdb's table has in-frame clones only and misses some. The sample consists of 60,000 or so clones, approximately 85% of them appearing once. Per the germline V gene, CDR1 is SGHAT and CDR2 is FQDESV (reference sequence). The junction had 10 bases not matched to a gene; V was cut back by 7 bases and J by 7 bases. This CDR3 has 15 residues. This specimen consisted of CD4+ or CD8+ T cells sorted from blood, obtained in a trial of the OX40 agonist ivuxolimab. This clonotype was sampled from an adult with an advanced solid tumor such as melanoma, head and neck, liver or kidney cancer. The rearrangement joins TRBV11-1 to TRBJ2-1; 10 bases line up with TRBD2. The CDR3 loop is CASIQSSGSWNEQFF. The CDR3 DNA is TGTGCCAGCATTCAGTCTAGCGGGAGTTGGAATGAGCAGTTCTTC.